This passage covers 5 T cell receptor beta chains from one sample sequenced in a study of T-cell memory formation after mild COVID-19. TCRdb re-called the 5' RACE reads with MiXCR, one entry per CDR3 protein. This sample has 110,000 to 150,000 distinct CDR3 sequences, with more than 13% found just once. Material for sequencing was PBMCs or a T cell subset sorted from them (not recorded which). Receptors were obtained from an adult woman who had mild COVID-19 (a few samples of this study predate the infection). Cell type and time point are not known.

This clonotype was seen ten or more times. CDR3 sequence (DNA): TGTGCCAGCAGCTCCAACACAGGGCACGAGCAGTACTTC. This codes for CASSSNTGHEQYF. The rearrangement links TRBV7-3 to TRBJ2-7; tentatively, D is TRBD1 (6 bases). The CDR3 runs to 13 residues. CDR1 is SGHTA, CDR2 FQGTGA, per germline. V was clipped by 4 bases and J by 5 bases, with 12 bases between them.

The rearrangement uses TRBV6-6 and TRBJ2-5, with no clear D. V was pared by 8 bases and J by 0 bases, with 13 bases between. The CDR3 is made up of 14 amino acids. Germline values: CDR1 MNHNY, CDR2 SVGAGI (reference sequence). The CDR3 loop is CASGDRSDQETQYF. The CDR3 region has the DNA TGTGCCAGCGGGGATAGGTCGGACCAAGAGACCCAGTACTTC.

In its sample, this clonotype was seen a few times. This rearrangement joins TRBV15 to TRBJ1-6; D is perhaps TRBD1 (5 bases). CDR3 length: 19 residues. Germline V gene sequence: CDR1 LNHNV, CDR2 YYDKDF (reference sequence). The ends were cut back, 3 bases at V and 7 bases at J, with 25 bases in the middle. CDR3 DNA: TGTGCCACCAGCAGCGATTCCGGGACGTTAGCTCGATGGAATTCACCCCTCCACTTT. Its translation is CATSSDSGTLARWNSPLHF.

This clonotype was recorded a few times. This chain uses TRBV6-1 with TRBJ1-5; D possibly corresponds to TRBD1 (5 bases). The CDR3 runs 15 residues. Trimming took off 2 bases at V and 3 bases at J, with 11 bases between the two ends. Germline V gives CDR1 MNHNS, CDR2 SASEGT. CDR3: CASSELAGTNQPQHF. CDR3 coding DNA: TGTGCCAGCAGTGAATTGGCAGGGACCAATCAGCCCCAGCATTTT.

Regarding this clonotype: Sequence at one end of the junction differs from germline and may be a read error. CDR3: CARSEALGTENTEAFF. CDR3 nucleotide sequence: TGTGCCAGAAGTGAAGCGCTCGGGACGGAGAACACTGAAGCTTTCTTT. The rearrangement uses TRBV2 and TRBJ1-1; D perhaps matches TRBD1 (5 bases). The CDR3 has 16 amino acids. Germline lookup yields CDR1 SNHLY and CDR2 FYNNEI.